Listed here are 8 T cell receptor beta chains from one sample, sequenced in a study of type 1 regulatory T cells. One entry per CDR3 protein results from TCRdb running MiXCR on the reads. The sample has about 18,000 distinct CDR3 sequences; 9.5% to 13% are singletons. The material sequenced was CD4+ T cells, either the whole sample or a sorted fraction (not recorded which). The receptors originated from a human donor in good health.

This clonotype was seen at least ten times. The chain recombines TRBV29-1 with TRBJ1-1; D is ambiguous. The V end was cut by 4 bases, the J end by 1 base, with 10 bases between. The CDR3 loop spans 13 amino acids. Germline loops: CDR1 SQVTM, CDR2 ANQGSEA. The CDR3 loop is CSVGRYENTEAFF. For the CDR3, the DNA is TGCAGCGTTGGGAGATATGAGAACACTGAAGCTTTCTTT.

This clonotype was observed a handful of times. V usage is TRBV5-1 and J usage is TRBJ2-7, with D uncertain. CDR1 is SGHRS, CDR2 YFSETQ, per germline. This CDR3 has 12 amino acids. V lost 0 bases to trimming and J lost 9 bases, with 10 bases between them. CDR3 residues: CASSLDYARQYF. CDR3 bases: TGCGCCAGCAGCTTGGACTACGCTCGGCAGTACTTC.

This clonotype showed up many times. V usage is TRBV4-1 and J usage is TRBJ2-5, with D perhaps matching TRBD1 or TRBD2 (6 bases each). Trimming stripped 0 bases from V and 4 bases from J, with 15 bases between. The CDR3 is 16 amino acids. Germline CDR1 and CDR2: MGHRA and YSYEKL. The CDR3 is CASSQEGRGRAETQYF. The CDR3 DNA follows: TGCGCCAGCAGCCAAGAAGGTCGGGGGCGCGCAGAGACCCAGTACTTC.

In this sample, this clonotype turned up many times. The chain carries TRBV28 and TRBJ1-4, with 9 bases that match TRBD1. The V and J ends lost 5 bases and 7 bases, in that order; junction bases with no gene match: 8. The V gene's germline CDR1 is MDHEN and CDR2 SYDVKM. The CDR3 is made up of 15 amino acids. The CDR3 DNA follows: TGTGCCAGCAGTCCACAGGGGGCGGGGGGTGAAAAACTGTTTTTT. Translating it yields CASSPQGAGGEKLFF.

In this sample, this clonotype turned up once. V gene TRBV25-1 combines with J gene TRBJ2-5, with D possibly matching TRBD1 (5 bases). The better agreement between TRBJ2-7 and the DNA end casts doubt on the J call. The germline V gene encodes CDR1 MGHDK and CDR2 SYGVNS. The CDR3 loop spans 12 amino acids. The CDR3 DNA reads as TGTGCCAGCAGTCAGTGGGGCGACGAGCAGTACTTC. Translation gives CASSQWGDEQYF.

This clonotype was counted many times. The CDR3 sequence is CAWSVQGGEAFF. DNA of the CDR3: TGTGCCTGGAGTGTACAAGGGGGAGAAGCTTTCTTT. The chain couples TRBV30 to TRBJ1-1; a weak D match, TRBD1 (6 bases). The germline V gene encodes CDR1 GTSNPN and CDR2 SVGIG (reference sequence). Trimming shortened V by 0 bases and J by 8 bases, and 10 bases separated the two germline ends. This CDR3 has 12 residues.

By its share, this clonotype is medium-sized (0.01 to 0.1%). The chain carries TRBV4-2 and TRBJ1-1, with 7 positions matching TRBD1. CDR3 size: 14 residues. Germline loops: CDR1 LGHNA, CDR2 YNFKEQ. The J segment lost 5 bases and the V segment lost 3 bases, leaving 6 bases of the junction unmatched. The CDR3 region is CASSQVDRVTEAFF. The CDR3 region has the DNA TGTGCCAGCAGCCAGGTTGACAGGGTAACTGAAGCTTTCTTT.

This clonotype was observed a handful of times. This chain joins TRBV29-1 and TRBJ2-1, with D tentatively TRBD1 (6 bases). Germline CDR1 and CDR2: SQVTM and ANQGSEA. The germline V and J ends were trimmed by 4 bases and 4 bases, with 17 bases remaining between them. This CDR3 is 15 amino acids long. This CDR3 is CSVGMGWGPYNEQFF. CDR3 DNA sequence: TGCAGCGTTGGGATGGGATGGGGGCCTTACAATGAGCAGTTCTTC.